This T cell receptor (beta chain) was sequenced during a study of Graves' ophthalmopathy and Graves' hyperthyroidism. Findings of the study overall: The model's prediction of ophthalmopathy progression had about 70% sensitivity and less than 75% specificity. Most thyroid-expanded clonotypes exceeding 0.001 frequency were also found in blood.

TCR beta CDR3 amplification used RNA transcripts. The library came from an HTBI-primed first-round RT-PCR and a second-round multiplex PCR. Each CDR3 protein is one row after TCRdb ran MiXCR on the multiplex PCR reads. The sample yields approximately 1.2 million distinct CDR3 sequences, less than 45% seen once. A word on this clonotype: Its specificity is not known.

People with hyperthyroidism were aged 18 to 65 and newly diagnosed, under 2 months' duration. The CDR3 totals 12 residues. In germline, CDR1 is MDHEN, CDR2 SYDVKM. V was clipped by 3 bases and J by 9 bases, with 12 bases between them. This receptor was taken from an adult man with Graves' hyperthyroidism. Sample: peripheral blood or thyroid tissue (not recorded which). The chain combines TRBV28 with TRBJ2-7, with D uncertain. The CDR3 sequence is CASSFKGLGQYF. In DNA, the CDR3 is TGTGCCAGCAGTTTTAAGGGCCTTGGGCAGTACTTC.